Listed here is a single T cell receptor beta chain. Sequencing used immunoSEQ multiplex PCR; TCRdb keeps in-frame clones, though not all of them. The table shows 180,000 or so clones, with over 75% occurring only once. The sample is drawn from a study of blood T cell repertoires in COVID-19. V was shortened by 4 bases and J by 8 bases, with 13 bases between the two germline ends. The V gene's germline CDR1 is LGHDT and CDR2 YNNKEL (reference sequence). The CDR3 consists of 13 residues. Sequenced input: peripheral blood. This chain joins TRBV3-1 (or the pseudogene TRBV3-2) and TRBJ2-3, with D perhaps TRBD2 (6 bases). The sequence came from a human donor with active or convalescent COVID-19. The donor label of this sample is uncertain. CDR3 amino acids: CASSLAVLRTQYF. The CDR3 DNA reads as TGTGCCAGCAGCCTAGCGGTGTTACGTACGCAGTATTTT.